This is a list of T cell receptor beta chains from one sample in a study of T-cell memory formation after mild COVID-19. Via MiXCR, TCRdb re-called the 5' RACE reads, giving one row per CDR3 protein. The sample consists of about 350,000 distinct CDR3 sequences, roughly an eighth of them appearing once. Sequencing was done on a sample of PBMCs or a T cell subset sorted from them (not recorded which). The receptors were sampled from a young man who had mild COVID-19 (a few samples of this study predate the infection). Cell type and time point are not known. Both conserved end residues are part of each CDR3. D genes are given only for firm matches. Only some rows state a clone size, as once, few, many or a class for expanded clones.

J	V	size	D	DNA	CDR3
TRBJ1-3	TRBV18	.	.	TGTGCCAGCTCACCAGCAGGGCTTGGAAACACCATATATTTT	CASSPAGLGNTIYF
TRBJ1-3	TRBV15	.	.	TGTGCCACCAGCAGACTGGGAGGAGGTCTTTGGGGAAACACCATATATTTT	CATSRLGGGLWGNTIYF
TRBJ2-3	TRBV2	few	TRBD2	TGTGCCAGCAGTGAGGGGATAGCGGGAGGACCAGATACGCAGTATTTT	CASSEGIAGGPDTQYF
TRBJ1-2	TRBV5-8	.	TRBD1	TGTGCCAGCAGCCGTCCTCCAAGGGGGCGTGGCTACACCTTC	CASSRPPRGRGYTF
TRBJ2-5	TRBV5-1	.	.	TGCGCCAGCAGCAGGAACAGGGTCGGGCAAGAGACCCAGTACTTC	CASSRNRVGQETQYF
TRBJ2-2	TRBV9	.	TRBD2	TGTGCCAGCAGCGTGTCAGGACTAGCGGGGACCGGGGAGCTGTTTTTT	CASSVSGLAGTGELFF
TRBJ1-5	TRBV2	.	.	TGTGCCAGCAGTTACTCTGTCGGGGACTATCAGCCCCAGCATTTT	CASSYSVGDYQPQHF
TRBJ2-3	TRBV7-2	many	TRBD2	TGTGCCAGCAGCTTAGACCGGACTAGCGGGGTCGATACGCAGTATTTT	CASSLDRTSGVDTQYF
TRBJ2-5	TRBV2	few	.	TGTGCCAGCAGTGGCAGGGGAGTGGAGACCCAGTACTTC	CASSGRGVETQYF
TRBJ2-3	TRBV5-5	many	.	TGTGCCAGCAGCGTGGGCGCGGCTGACACAGATACGCAGTATTTT	CASSVGAADTDTQYF
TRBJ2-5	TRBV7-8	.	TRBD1	TGTGCCAGCAGCCCCAGGTTGGGGACAGCGATACAAGAGACCCAGTACTTC	CASSPRLGTAIQETQYF
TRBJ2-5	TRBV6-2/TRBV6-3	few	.	TGTGCCAGCAGCCGCCTCACGGGGACCCAGTACTTC	CASSRLTGTQYF
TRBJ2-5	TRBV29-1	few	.	TGCAGCGGCAGGGGCGGTGAGACCCAGTACTTC	CSGRGGETQYF
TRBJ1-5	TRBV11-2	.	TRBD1	TGTGCCAGCAGCCTGGACAGGGCGGGGCAGCCCCAGCATTTT	CASSLDRAGQPQHF
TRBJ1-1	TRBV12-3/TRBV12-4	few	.	TGTGCCAGCAGTTTTCAGATGAACACTGAAGCTTTCTTT	CASSFQMNTEAFF
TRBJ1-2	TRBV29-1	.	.	TGCAGCGTTACCCCGGCAGGGAGCTATGGCTACACCTTC	CSVTPAGSYGYTF
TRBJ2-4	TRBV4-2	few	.	TGTGCCAGCAGCCAAGATACGGCAGCCAAAAACATTCAGTACTTC	CASSQDTAAKNIQYF
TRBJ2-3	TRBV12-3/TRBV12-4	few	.	TGTGCCAGCAGTTCCGGGACCAAACCTAGCACAGATACGCAGTATTTT	CASSSGTKPSTDTQYF
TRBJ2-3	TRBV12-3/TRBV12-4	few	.	TGTGCCAGCAGTTTGTGGAGGGGGAACACAGATACGCAGTATTTT	CASSLWRGNTDTQYF
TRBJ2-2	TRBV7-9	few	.	TGTGCCAGCAGCTTACTCGTGGTCCCCCAGACCGGGGAGCTGTTTTTT	CASSLLVVPQTGELFF
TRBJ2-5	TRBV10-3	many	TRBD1	TGTGCCATCAGTGACGTCCAGGGGGCTCGGGAGACCCAGTACTTC	CAISDVQGARETQYF
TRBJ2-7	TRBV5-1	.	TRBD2	TGCGCCAGCAGCCAGACCGCTAGCGGGGGAGCCTACGAGCAGTACTTC	CASSQTASGGAYEQYF
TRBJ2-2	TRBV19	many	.	TGTGCCGGCTCGACCTCTTGGGGCACCGGGGAGCTGTTTTTT	CAGSTSWGTGELFF
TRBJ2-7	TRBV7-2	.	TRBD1	TGTGCCAGCACCAAAATCCGGGACAGTCAGGGGCCCTCCAACGAGCAGTACTTC	CASTKIRDSQGPSNEQYF
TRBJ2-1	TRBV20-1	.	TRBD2	TGCAGTGCTAGAGGACTAGCGGTGGAGCAGTTCTTC	CSARGLAVEQFF
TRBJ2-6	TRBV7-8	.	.	TGTGCCAGCAGCCTAGGGCCTGCCTATGGGGCCAACGTCCTGACTTTC	CASSLGPAYGANVLTF
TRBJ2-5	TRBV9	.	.	TGTGCCAGCAGCGTAGCACAGGGGAGGGAGACCCAGTACTTC	CASSVAQGRETQYF
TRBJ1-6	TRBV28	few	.	TGTGCCAGCAGCCTTTCGGACCGGTATAATTCACCCCTCCACTTT	CASSLSDRYNSPLHF
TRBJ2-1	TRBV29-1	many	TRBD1	TGCAGCGCCGGGCCTGACGGGGACAGGGGGCTATTGGGCAATGAGCAGTTCTTC	CSAGPDGDRGLLGNEQFF
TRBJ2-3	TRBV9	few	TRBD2	TGTGCCAGCAGCACCTCGGGGCGGGGGGTCTTCGGGAATACGCAGTATTTT	CASSTSGRGVFGNTQYF
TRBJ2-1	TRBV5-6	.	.	TGTGCCAGCAGCTTGGCCGTGGCATCGGGAGATGAGCAGTTCTTC	CASSLAVASGDEQFF
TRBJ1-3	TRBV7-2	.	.	TGTGCCAGCAGCTTAGCCGCCCTAGCTTTCTCTGGAAACACCATATATTTT	CASSLAALAFSGNTIYF
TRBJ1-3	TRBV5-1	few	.	TGCGCCAGCAGCTTGGATTCTCAGGCCGCCCGTCCTGGAAACACCATATATTTT	CASSLDSQAARPGNTIYF
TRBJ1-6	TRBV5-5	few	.	TGTGCCAGCAACAGGGAGGGGAATTCACCCCTCCACTTT	CASNREGNSPLHF
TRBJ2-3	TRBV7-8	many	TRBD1	TGTGCCAGCACCTCAGTGGAGGCCAGGGGGACAGATACGCAGTATTTT	CASTSVEARGTDTQYF
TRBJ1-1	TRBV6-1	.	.	TGTGCCAGCAGTGTAGGCCAAACGGCTGAAGCTTTCTTT	CASSVGQTAEAFF
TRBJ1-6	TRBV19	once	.	TGTGCCAGTAGGTCGTGGGCCCCGGATTCACCCCTCCACTTT	CASRSWAPDSPLHF
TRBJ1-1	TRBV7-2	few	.	TGTGCCAGCAGCTTATCGTTTTTGACTGAAGCTTTCTTT	CASSLSFLTEAFF
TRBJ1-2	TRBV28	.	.	TGTGCCAGCAGCCTCCCCCCCGGGACCCTGTATGGCTACACCTTC	CASSLPPGTLYGYTF
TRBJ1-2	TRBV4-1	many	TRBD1	TGCGCCAGCAGCCAACCTACCCGTCGACAGGGACTGAGGGGCTACACCTTC	CASSQPTRRQGLRGYTF
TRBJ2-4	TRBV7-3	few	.	TGTGCCAGCAGCCAGGGACTGAAAAACATTCAGTACTTC	CASSQGLKNIQYF
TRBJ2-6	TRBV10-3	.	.	TGTGCCATCAGAGGGGGTGGAGACTCTGGGGCCAACGTCCTGACTTTC	CAIRGGGDSGANVLTF
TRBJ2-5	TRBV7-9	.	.	TGTGCCAGCAGCTTAGTCGTAGCCCAAGAGACCCAGTACTTC	CASSLVVAQETQYF
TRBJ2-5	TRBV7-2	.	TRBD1	TGTGCCAGTGTTTCGGACAGGGGGAAGAAGACCCAGTACTTC	CASVSDRGKKTQYF
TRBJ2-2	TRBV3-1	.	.	TGTGCCAGCAGCCAAACAGGTCTCGGGGAGCTGTTTTTT	CASSQTGLGELFF
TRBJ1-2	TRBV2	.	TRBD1	TGTGCCAGCAGCTCCGGGACAGGGGGATATGGCTACACCTTC	CASSSGTGGYGYTF
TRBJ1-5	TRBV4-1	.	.	TGCGCCAGCAGCCAAGTTCTGATTAATAGCAATCAGCCCCAGCATTTT	CASSQVLINSNQPQHF
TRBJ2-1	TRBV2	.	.	TGTGCCAGCCAAAACTATCTCAATGAGCAGTTCTTC	CASQNYLNEQFF
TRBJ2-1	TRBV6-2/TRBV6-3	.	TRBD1	TGTGCCAGCAGCTACAGGGGTCTATTTGGAAATGAGCAGTTCTTC	CASSYRGLFGNEQFF
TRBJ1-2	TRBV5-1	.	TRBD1	TGCGCCAGCAGGGCTACCGGGACAGTGAACTATGGCTACACCTTC	CASRATGTVNYGYTF
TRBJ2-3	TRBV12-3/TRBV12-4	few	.	TGTGCCAGCAGTTTAGGGGGGATATTCAGAGATACGCAGTATTTT	CASSLGGIFRDTQYF
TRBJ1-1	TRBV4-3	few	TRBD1	TGCGCCAGCAGCCAGGGGACAGGGGAGACTGAAGCTTTCTTT	CASSQGTGETEAFF